This T cell receptor (beta chain) originates from a study of shared clonotypes between healthy human individuals. This CDR3 comprises 14 residues. V lost 4 bases, J lost 1 base, and 4 bases stayed unmatched. CDR1 is SGHRS, CDR2 YFSETQ, per germline. Worth noting for this clone: The antigen is not known.

Overall study results and limits: A handful of donors showed sharing of approximately 5% of naive CD4 clonotypes. When compared with the clonotypes that were shared by all four sorted-subset donors, the non-shared clonotypes turned out to have lower generation probabilities.

Using immunoSEQ multiplex PCR, the repertoire was profiled, and TCRdb retains in-frame clones only, with some absent. The profile shows some 660,000 clones, roughly 72% of them singletons. The chain uses TRBV5-1 and TRBJ1-1; the match to TRBD1 covers 7 bases. This clonotype was sampled from a woman in her thirties in good health. The sequenced sample was memory CD4+ T cells sorted from blood. Subset reported: CD45RA-negative fraction. CDR3 coding DNA: TGCGCCAGCAGCCGACAGGGCGCGAACACTGAAGCTTTCTTT. Amino acids: CASSRQGANTEAFF.